This T cell receptor (beta chain) originates from a study of shared clonotypes between healthy human individuals. Produced via immunoSEQ multiplex PCR; TCRdb's table is partial and in-frame only. Here the sample spans about 730,000 clones, 72% being singletons. With respect to this clone: What it recognizes is unknown.

This CDR3 region has 15 residues. J gave up 6 bases and V 2 bases, and 4 bases lay outside the gene matches. CDR1 and CDR2 from the germline V gene are SGHKS and YYEKEE (reference sequence). Study-level findings and limits: Rarefaction curves obtained for sorted subsets showed sequencing incomplete despite large depth. Naive CD4 clonotypes overlapped across a few donors at around 4.7%. Non-shared clonotypes were found to have lower generation probabilities than the clonotypes that were shared by all four of the sorted-subset donors. Estimated richness was generally greater in naive than memory subsets.

The sequenced sample was memory CD4+ T cells sorted from blood. Subset defined: CD45RA-negative fraction. V is TRBV5-5 and J is TRBJ2-2, with TRBD2 identical over 10 bases. The origin of this receptor is a woman aged 25 to 39 in good health. The CDR3 loop is CASSFIAGGSGELFF. The CDR3 DNA reads TGTGCCAGCAGCTTTATAGCGGGAGGATCCGGGGAGCTGTTTTTT.